This T cell receptor (beta chain) was identified in a study of T cell changes during pregnancy in multiple sclerosis. Here immunoSEQ multiplex PCR was the method, and the copy in TCRdb shows in-frame clones only, minus some. The repertoire holds about 50,000 clones, with around 94% as singletons. The CDR3 is 13 amino acids. The V segment lost 4 bases and the J segment 7 bases; nucleotides outside the gene matches: 4. Germline CDR1 is MNHNS and CDR2 is SASEGT. The chain joins TRBV6-1 to TRBJ1-2; 9 bases are a match to TRBD1. This receptor was taken from a female donor with multiple sclerosis, enrolled in a pregnancy study. Sequenced material: CD8+ T cells from peripheral blood mononuclear cells, taken before pregnancy. The CDR3 DNA reads TGTGCCAGCAGTGGAACAGGGGGCCTTGGCTACACCTTC. The encoded protein is CASSGTGGLGYTF.